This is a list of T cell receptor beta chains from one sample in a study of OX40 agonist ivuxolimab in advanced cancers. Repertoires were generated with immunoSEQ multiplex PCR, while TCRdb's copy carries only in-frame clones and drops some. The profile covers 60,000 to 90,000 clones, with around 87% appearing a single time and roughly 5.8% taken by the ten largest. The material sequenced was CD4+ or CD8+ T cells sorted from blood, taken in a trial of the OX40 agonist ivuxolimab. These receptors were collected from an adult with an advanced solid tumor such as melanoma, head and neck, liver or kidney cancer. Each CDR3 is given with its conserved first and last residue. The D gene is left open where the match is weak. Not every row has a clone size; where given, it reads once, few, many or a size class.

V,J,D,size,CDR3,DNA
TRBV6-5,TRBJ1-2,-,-,CASSYLEGRYGYTF,TGTGCCAGCAGTTACTTGGAGGGCAGATATGGCTACACCTTC
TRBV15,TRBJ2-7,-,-,CATIPGEQYF,TGTGCCACCATCCCGGGGGAGCAGTACTTC
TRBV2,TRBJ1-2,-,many,CASALRANYGYTF,TGTGCCAGCGCCCTTAGGGCAAACTATGGCTACACCTTC
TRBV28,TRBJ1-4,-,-,CASSLLQGGNEKLFF,TGTGCCAGCAGTTTATTACAGGGCGGTAATGAAAAACTGTTTTTT
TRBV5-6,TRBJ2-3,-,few,CASSVGSGLSTDTQYF,TGTGCCAGCAGCGTAGGGAGCGGCCTTAGCACAGATACGCAGTATTTT
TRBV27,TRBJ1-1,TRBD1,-,CASSSRTGVTEAFF,TGTGCCAGCAGTTCGCGGACAGGGGTCACTGAAGCTTTCTTT
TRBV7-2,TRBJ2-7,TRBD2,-,CASSSRTSVSYEQYF,TGTGCCAGCAGTTCCCGGACTAGCGTCTCCTACGAGCAGTACTTC
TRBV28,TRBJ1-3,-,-,CASRRGHSGNTIYF,TGTGCCAGCAGAAGGGGTCACTCTGGAAACACCATATATTTT
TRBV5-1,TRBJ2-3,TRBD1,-,CASSLGDRGDTQYF,TGCGCCAGCAGCTTGGGAGACAGGGGGGATACGCAGTATTTT
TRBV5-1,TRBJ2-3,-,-,CASSLPSSNTQYF,TGCGCCAGCAGCTTGCCTAGCTCAAATACGCAGTATTTT
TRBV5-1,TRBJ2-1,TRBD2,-,CASSLQSTGTNSYNEQFF,TGCGCCAGCAGTTTGCAATCAACCGGGACTAACTCCTACAATGAGCAGTTCTTC
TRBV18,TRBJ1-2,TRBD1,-,CASSPRQGNYGYTF,TGTGCCAGCTCACCCCGACAGGGGAACTATGGCTACACCTTC